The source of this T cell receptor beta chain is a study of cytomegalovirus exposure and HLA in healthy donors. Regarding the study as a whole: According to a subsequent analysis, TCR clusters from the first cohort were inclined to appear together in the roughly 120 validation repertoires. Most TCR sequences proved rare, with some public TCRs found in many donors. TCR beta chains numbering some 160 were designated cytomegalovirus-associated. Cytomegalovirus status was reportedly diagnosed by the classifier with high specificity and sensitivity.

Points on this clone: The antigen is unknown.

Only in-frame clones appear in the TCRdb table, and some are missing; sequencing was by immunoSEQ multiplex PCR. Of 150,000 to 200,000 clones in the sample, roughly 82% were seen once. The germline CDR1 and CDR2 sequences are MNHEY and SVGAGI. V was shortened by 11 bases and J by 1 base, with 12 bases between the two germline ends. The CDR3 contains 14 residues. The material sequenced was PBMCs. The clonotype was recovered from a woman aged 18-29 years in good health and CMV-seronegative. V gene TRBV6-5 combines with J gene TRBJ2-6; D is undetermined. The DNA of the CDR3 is TGTGCCGTCTCCACAATTTCTGGGGCCAACGTCCTGACTTTC. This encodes CAVSTISGANVLTF.